This TCR beta chain was captured by sequencing in a study of cytomegalovirus exposure and HLA in healthy donors (dated by TCRdb to the late 2010s). With respect to the entire study: In an earlier analysis of under 600 of the donors, 276 Gb of sequence data and 95 million to 130 million unique TCR beta sequences from about 179 million T cells were reported. An early release covering approximately 600 HLA-typed donors comprised about 320 gigabases of sequencing data and around 86 million unique TCR sequences. Among the roughly 400 genotyped donors, approximately 77% belonged to the genetic ancestry cluster associated with self-reported Caucasian donors. The study aimed to test whether cataloging public T cell receptors could reveal signatures of past pathogen exposure. The T cell repertoires of around 670 subjects were profiled by immunosequencing and related to cytomegalovirus serostatus. A separate validation cohort of 100 to 150 different subjects was used in addition to the roughly 670-subject first cohort. To predict cytomegalovirus infection status, the study brought together high-throughput TCR immunosequencing, statistical association of individual TCRs with disease status, and machine learning. In a later analysis, previously published TCR beta repertoires from 550 to 750 donors were re-analyzed and high-resolution HLA genotyping was added so that TCR occurrence patterns could be studied. The later analysis used no new phenotypic data to find candidate immune exposures, relying instead on TCR beta sequences and their occurrence across donors. An earlier analysis of 450 to 750 of the donors used high-throughput TCR beta sequencing to judge whether each TCR beta V gene segment behaved as functional or pseudogenic. Alongside the repertoire data, information on donor age, sex, ethnicity and CMV serostatus was compiled. Genome-wide SNP genotypes for about three fifths of the 666 donors were used in a later genetic analysis, which treated that subset as a discovery cohort. Every discovery cohort repertoire had been produced on one sequencing platform. HLA typing included class I and class II loci at four-digit resolution. The number of donors typed differed by locus, with roughly 620-630 for A, B, C, DRB1 and DQB1, 522 for DQA1, 606 for DPA1, and under 490 for DPB1. Four to six DR-DQ haplotypes were handled as single units for association and clustering, since linkage in the cohort was strong. Among 300 to 450 genotyped donors of the cohort, an average of approximately 240,000 unique TCR beta nucleotide sequences were sequenced per donor, around 18% of them non-productive. Broader findings and caveats from the paper: In an earlier analysis of 500 to 650 of the donors, most TCR beta V segments appeared in productive rearrangements about 87% or about 30% of the time, broadly matching IMGT annotations. A group of highly shared sequence variants was considered likely to be a technical artifact of the sequencing pipeline. A later analysis associated 17,000 or so TCR beta sequences with specific HLA alleles at a false discovery rate of 0.05. According to a later genetic analysis, donors in an Asian-associated ancestry cluster had fewer N-insertions in productive TCRs than the roughly 700-donor mean. Across donors, most TCR sequences were observed very rarely, whereas some public TCRs were present in many individuals. A later analysis found that TCR association rates varied across HLA loci, with DRB1 alleles showing the most associated TCRs and HLA-C alleles the fewest. In this cohort, only TCR beta chains were sequenced, and detectable features were limited by the absence of alpha or paired-chain data. A few of the identified cytomegalovirus-associated TCR beta chains were confirmed in vitro to be specific for cytomegalovirus antigens. In a later analysis, HLA-associated TCR beta chains showed more clonal expansion and lower generation probabilities than non-associated chains that were equally common. According to the authors, the approach could potentially be generalized to other disease states and immunological phenotypes. A further reported finding was that TCR beta sequences accurately predicted the HLA-A and HLA-B alleles for most subjects in the first cohort. HLA typing was unavailable for some donors at each locus, so association tests used only the typed subset. For the cohort, immune exposure information was limited to CMV serostatus. The classifier was reported to diagnose cytomegalovirus status with high specificity and sensitivity in both the original cohort and the validation cohort. Correlated functional status among segregating V segments might reflect linkage disequilibrium, but an unknown experimental factor could not be ruled out. A later genetic analysis associated a missense DCLRE1C variant with V-gene and J-gene trimming of TCR beta chains, and an independent cohort replicated the association. A total of about 180 TCR beta chains were listed by the study as associated with cytomegalovirus. Strong co-occurrence of HLA alleles, especially DR and DQ, made assigning TCR associations to individual alleles difficult. A later analysis found that most CMV-associated TCR beta chains appeared HLA-restricted, with HLA associations seemingly driven largely by CMV exposure. Presence/absence analyses assumed roughly uniform sequencing depth across donors, an assumption that may not hold. About 15 rarely observed V segments, including chromosome 9 orphons, were excluded from the earlier analysis of just under 600 of the donors because counts were too low. In a later analysis, several top co-occurrence clusters were reported to appear linked to parvovirus B19, influenza, CMV and Epstein-Barr virus.

Libraries were built with the immunoSEQ multiplex PCR assay. The multiplex PCR relied on a mix of 60 forward primers for TCR Vbeta segments and 13 reverse primers for TCR Jbeta segments. The CDR3 region of rearranged TCR beta genes was amplified from genomic DNA with a multiplex PCR assay. On the Illumina HiSeq System, the amplified TCR beta libraries were sequenced as 87-base-pair reads. In the paper's pipeline: A later analysis tallied roughly 78 million unique TCR beta chains across the 700 or so repertoires, and about 12 million of those chains were shared by two or more donors. Raw reads were error-corrected and collapsed into unique sequences with a nearest-neighbor algorithm that merged closely related sequences to remove PCR and sequencing errors. V, D and J gene segments were assigned by aligning CDR3 sequences to IMGT reference sequences. For a sequence to be retained, a match of at least six nucleotides to both a V gene segment and a J gene segment was required. A rearrangement was called productive if the CDR3 had no stop codons and remained in frame with V and J, and every other rearrangement was called non-productive. CDR3 was defined according to IMGT convention as the region running from the second conserved V-encoded cysteine to the conserved J-encoded phenylalanine. In an earlier analysis of approximately 590 of the donors, sequences lacking an unambiguous match to a single V gene segment were excluded. An earlier analysis of 550 to 650 of the donors classified V segments as functional when productive rearrangements were above 56.7% and as segregating when the standard deviation between donors was above 5%. A statistical classification framework was built to diagnose cytomegalovirus status from the catalog of TCR beta chain sequences. A later analysis assigned V and J genes by comparing TCR nucleotide sequences with IMGT/GENE-DB human TR gene sequences. A later analysis assigned CDR3 sequences and most-parsimonious VDJ recombination scenarios with the TCRdist pipeline. In a later analysis, every TCR beta chain was defined by the combination of its CDR3 amino acid sequence and its V-gene family, and reads without a unique V-gene family were dropped. As a way to deal with suspected cross-contamination and a sequencing artifact, a later analysis dropped 450 to 700 nucleotide sequences that were highly shared and had low generation probability. In a later analysis, a clonal expansion index was calculated for each public chain from normalized within-repertoire ranks of inferred template counts. In a later analysis, generation probabilities were computed with a VDJ recombination model fitted to out-of-frame rearrangements, and the resulting probabilities were checked against IGoR. A later analysis scored TCR-TCR, TCR-HLA and TCR-CMV co-occurrence with hypergeometric tests, applying a repertoire-size bias correction to TCR pairs. In a later analysis, false discovery rates were estimated by permuting HLA or CMV assignments 20 times. In a later analysis, co-occurring TCRs were grouped with DBSCAN, and TCRdist sequence similarity was added when clustering was performed within HLA-allele-positive subsets. Co-occurrence clustering excluded repertoires with fewer than 30,000 or more than 120,000 public chains, plus five with anomalous nucleotide sharing. TCRdb stores this immuneACCESS table with in-frame sequences only. Part of the clones is absent; in the studies checked, under half of the shortfall reflects unresolved V genes, and no reason is known for the rest. V and J calls and clone size are those listed in that table; D and trimming were worked out from the DNA. Per the sample table, the count is some 33,000 clones. The ten largest clones represent around 4.5% of the sample.

In total, fewer than 750 healthy bone marrow donors made up the cohort. All cohort members were sampled while nominally healthy, although unrecorded immune exposures were likely present. The donor tested CMV seronegative and was one of the 352 seronegative cohort members. Every donor gave a peripheral blood sample, and the peripheral blood mononuclear cells from that sample were used for TCR beta sequencing. The Qiagen DNeasy Blood Extraction Kit was used to extract genomic DNA from the blood cell samples. As to this clone: Its antigen is unknown.

The sample taken for sequencing was PBMCs. This receptor was taken from a female donor in good health and CMV-seronegative.

The DNA sequence is TGTGCCAGCAGCTTTAGCGGGGGTGAGACCCAGTACTTC. Its protein product is CASSFSGGETQYF. The chain links TRBV7-8 with TRBJ2-5; 9 central nucleotides agree with TRBD2. CDR1 and CDR2, per the germline V gene, are SGHVS and FQNEAQ. The CDR3, from cysteine to phenylalanine, totals 13 residues. Only the CDR3 region is kept as DNA, spanning 39 bases read in frame from base 1. Trimming takes 3 bases off V and 5 bases off J; junction bases not matched to a gene: 1.